This T cell receptor (beta chain) derives from a study of blood T cell repertoires in COVID-19 (dated by TCRdb to 2020 to 2021). In the study overall: Samples from collaborators originated in the United States, Italy and Spain and spanned both the acute and convalescent phases of COVID-19. The material from the prospective study consisted of cDNA or gDNA derived from T cells, B-cell-depleted T cells, or PBMCs. The dataset comprised deeply sampled blood TCRbeta repertoires from subjects exposed to, actively infected with, or recovered from COVID-19. A freely available public database, intended as a resource for researchers studying the immune response to SARS-CoV-2, is where the repertoires were released. Samples came from the ongoing ImmuneRACE study (first 160 participants) plus 1,254 subjects from 6 global collaborators. Sample metadata almost always included a de-identified subject ID, COVID-19 status, age in years and sex. Where available, HLA class I and class II types were taken from metadata supplied by the sample provider and were not determined by assay-based typing.

At one collaborating source in Seattle, patients were enrolled during active infection and were followed longitudinally through the course of disease. Each collaborating institution followed its own protocols to collect whole blood in K2EDTA tubes. For TCRbeta analysis, collaborators shipped samples in one of three forms: frozen whole blood, isolated PBMCs, or DNA extracted from either of those sample types. CDR1 is given as MDHEN and CDR2 as SYDVKM, both from the germline V gene. From its cysteine to its phenylalanine, the CDR3 spans 15 amino acids. Of all the DNA, just the CDR3 is kept, 45 bases in frame from base 1. Relative to germline, V is 1 base shorter and J is 8 bases shorter, with 15 bases between their ends. Worth noting for this clone: What this receptor recognizes is not known. No base quality information exists; no much larger clone differs at one position.

The immunoSEQ Assay, a bias-controlled multiplex PCR, was used to amplify TCRbeta CDR3 regions from genomic DNA. The authors' pipeline ran thus. Nucleated cell counts per sample were estimated from amplification of reference gene primers within the assay. To quantify the absolute abundance of each unique TCRbeta CDR3 rearrangement, sequence reads were collapsed and filtered. Productive Simpson clonality was computed per sample as the square root of Simpson's diversity index over productive rearrangements. TCRdb took over this immuneACCESS table, retaining in-frame rearrangements with V and J assigned. Such tables are incomplete; in checked studies, under half of the missing clones stem from an unresolved V gene, and the remainder is unexplained. For V, J and clone size, that table is used; D and trimming come from the DNA. The sample records approximately 170,000 clones, approximately 90% of which are singletons. The top ten clonotypes cover approximately 5% of the sample.

Paper-wide results and their limitations: The quantity of clinical and demographic metadata differed by source and by participant and was supplied without curation.

The material sequenced was peripheral blood. The TCR originated in a man aged 18 to 35 with COVID-19, enrolled during active disease. The rearrangement joined TRBV28 to TRBJ2-1, with TRBD2 as a weak D call on 5 bases. The base sequence is TGTGCCAGCAGTTTATATCTTCGGGGTTTGGATGAGCAGTTCTTC. This codes for CASSLYLRGLDEQFF.